The source of this T cell receptor (beta chain) is a study of regulatory T cells in long-lasting Graves disease. With iRepertoire HTBI primers and Arm-PCR of CDR3 regions, TCR beta libraries were built. In the original analysis: Taken together, the samples had 60 to 80 TRBV and approximately 13 TRBJ segments identified. TCRdb fed the multiplex PCR reads into MiXCR, producing one record per CDR3 protein. TCRdb's processing, not the authors', yielded these V and J calls. The sample records over 300,000 distinct CDR3 sequences, about 20% being singletons. CDR3 length equals 14 residues. Germline CDR1 reads SNHLY; CDR2 reads FYNNEI. The germline V and J ends were trimmed by 3 bases and 0 bases, with 8 bases remaining between them. As to time point: persistent/refractory GD, antithyroid drugs over 5 years with positive TRAb. Preparation of the TCR library used RNA extracted from PBMCs. Findings and limits, study-wide: There were preferences for TRBV28, TRBJ1-2 and TRBJ2-5 in persistent disease.

At least ten counts were recorded for this clonotype. Its antigen is unknown. The rearrangement links TRBV2 to TRBJ1-2, with unresolved D. The origin of this receptor is a female donor with Graves disease. The sample in question was peripheral blood mononuclear cells (PBMCs), obtained when the disease was refractory, from a patient treated with antithyroid drugs. This chain's CDR3 is CASSDRQTNYGYTF. Here the CDR3 DNA reads TGTGCCAGCAGTGATAGACAAACTAACTATGGCTACACCTTC. The whole variable domain, filled in from reference TRBV2 and TRBJ1-2, reads EPEVTQTPSHQVTQMGQEVILRCVPISNHLYFYWYRQILGQKVEFLVSFYNNEISEKSEIFDDQFSVERPDGSNFTLKIRSTKLEDSAMYFCASSDRQTNYGYTFGSGTRLTVV.